The rows below give T cell receptor beta chains drawn from one sample of a study of blood T cell repertoires in COVID-19. Using immunoSEQ multiplex PCR, the repertoire was profiled, and TCRdb retains in-frame clones only, with some absent. Of some 60,000 clones listed, approximately 86% were seen once; the top ten hold around 5%. The sample consisted of peripheral blood. Receptor source: a man aged 55 to 69 with acute or convalescent COVID-19. CDR3s include the opening cysteine and the closing phenylalanine or tryptophan. The D gene is left open where the match is weak. Part of the rows lack a size; the others show once, few, many or a class for expanded clones.

d_call: TRBD1; j_call: TRBJ1-1; clone_size: NA; v_call: TRBV28; cdr3_nt: TGTGCCAGCAGTTTAGGGGGGAGCAGGGGGAGCACTGAAGCTTTCTTT; cdr3_aa: CASSLGGSRGSTEAFF
d_call: TRBD1; j_call: TRBJ2-2; clone_size: NA; v_call: TRBV4-1; cdr3_nt: TGCGCCAGCAGCAGGACAGGGGCCCGGGGCGGGGAGCTGTTTTTT; cdr3_aa: CASSRTGARGGELFF
d_call: TRBD1; j_call: TRBJ1-1; clone_size: NA; v_call: TRBV28; cdr3_nt: TGTGCCAGCAGTCCCATGAGGGGGCTGCGCACTGAAGCTTTCTTT; cdr3_aa: CASSPMRGLRTEAFF
d_call: TRBD2; j_call: TRBJ2-5; clone_size: NA; v_call: TRBV3-1/TRBV3-2; cdr3_nt: TGTGCCAGCAGCCAGAGGACTAGCGGAGCCTCTGGGACCCAGTACTTC; cdr3_aa: CASSQRTSGASGTQYF
d_call: TRBD2; j_call: TRBJ2-7; clone_size: NA; v_call: TRBV7-9; cdr3_nt: TGTGCCAGCAGCCCCCCCGGGGGAGGGTTCTCCTACGAGCAGTACTTC; cdr3_aa: CASSPPGGGFSYEQYF
d_call: TRBD2; j_call: TRBJ2-2; clone_size: NA; v_call: TRBV9; cdr3_nt: TGTGCCAGCAGCGCGACACTAGCGGGAGGGGCCGGGGAGCTGTTTTTT; cdr3_aa: CASSATLAGGAGELFF
d_call: NA; j_call: TRBJ2-3; clone_size: NA; v_call: TRBV7-3; cdr3_nt: TGTGCCAGCAGCTTACTTGGGGAGCCTAGCACAGATACGCAGTATTTT; cdr3_aa: CASSLLGEPSTDTQYF
d_call: NA; j_call: TRBJ1-2; clone_size: NA; v_call: TRBV29-1; cdr3_nt: TGCAGCGGCTCCTACGGCTATGGCTACACCTTC; cdr3_aa: CSGSYGYGYTF
d_call: TRBD1; j_call: TRBJ1-4; clone_size: NA; v_call: TRBV29-1; cdr3_nt: TGCAGCGTTGAAGATCCTAGGACAGGGAAAAAACTGTTTTTT; cdr3_aa: CSVEDPRTGKKLFF
d_call: TRBD2; j_call: TRBJ2-3; clone_size: NA; v_call: TRBV30; cdr3_nt: TGTGCCTGGAGTGTAGGCGGGAGCACCTTCACAGATACGCAGTATTTT; cdr3_aa: CAWSVGGSTFTDTQYF
d_call: NA; j_call: TRBJ1-2; clone_size: NA; v_call: TRBV19; cdr3_nt: TGTGCCAGTAGAGCGGGTAACTATGGCTACACCTTC; cdr3_aa: CASRAGNYGYTF
d_call: NA; j_call: TRBJ1-2; clone_size: NA; v_call: TRBV6-4; cdr3_nt: TGTGCCAGCAGTGACGGGGCCAGGGATTATGGCTACACCTTC; cdr3_aa: CASSDGARDYGYTF
d_call: TRBD1; j_call: TRBJ2-3; clone_size: NA; v_call: TRBV7-9; cdr3_nt: TGTGCCAGCAGCCCCAAGGGACAGTCTACAGATACGCAGTATTTT; cdr3_aa: CASSPKGQSTDTQYF
d_call: NA; j_call: TRBJ1-2; clone_size: once; v_call: TRBV12-3/TRBV12-4; cdr3_nt: TGTGCCAGCAGTTTAGATGGGAGAGCTAACACCTTC; cdr3_aa: CASSLDGRANTF
d_call: NA; j_call: TRBJ1-2; clone_size: NA; v_call: TRBV28; cdr3_nt: TGTGCCAGCAGTTTTCAGGGTCTTGGAGGCTACACCTTC; cdr3_aa: CASSFQGLGGYTF
d_call: NA; j_call: TRBJ2-7; clone_size: NA; v_call: TRBV27; cdr3_nt: TGTGCCAGCAGTGATTGGACACCTCCCTACGAGCAGTACTTC; cdr3_aa: CASSDWTPPYEQYF
d_call: TRBD2; j_call: TRBJ2-7; clone_size: NA; v_call: TRBV11-2; cdr3_nt: TGTGCCATTCGCGGGGGAGCGGGAGGCCCTTTCTCCTACGAGCAGTACTTC; cdr3_aa: CAIRGGAGGPFSYEQYF
d_call: NA; j_call: TRBJ2-2; clone_size: NA; v_call: TRBV5-6; cdr3_nt: TGTGCCAGCAGCTCGCGCGCTCTAGCCCCCACCGGGGAGCTGTTTTTT; cdr3_aa: CASSSRALAPTGELFF
d_call: TRBD2; j_call: TRBJ2-3; clone_size: once; v_call: TRBV28; cdr3_nt: TGTGCCAGCAGCCCCACTAGCGGGACCTCCAGGGGGGCCTCCGATACGCAGTATTTT; cdr3_aa: CASSPTSGTSRGASDTQYF
d_call: NA; j_call: TRBJ2-7; clone_size: NA; v_call: TRBV7-9; cdr3_nt: TGTGCCAGCAGCTTACTGACATTAGCCTACGAGCAGTACTTC; cdr3_aa: CASSLLTLAYEQYF
d_call: NA; j_call: TRBJ1-1; clone_size: NA; v_call: TRBV7-2; cdr3_nt: TGTGCCAGCAGCCTAGCGTGGGGCGCCACTGAAGCTTTCTTT; cdr3_aa: CASSLAWGATEAFF
d_call: NA; j_call: TRBJ1-1; clone_size: NA; v_call: TRBV29-1; cdr3_nt: TGCAGCGCCACGGGACACCCGAACACTGAAGCTTTCTTT; cdr3_aa: CSATGHPNTEAFF
d_call: TRBD2; j_call: TRBJ2-2; clone_size: NA; v_call: TRBV5-1; cdr3_nt: TGCGCCAGCAGCCGGGACTATAACACCGGGGAGCTGTTTTTT; cdr3_aa: CASSRDYNTGELFF
d_call: NA; j_call: TRBJ1-2; clone_size: NA; v_call: TRBV6-5; cdr3_nt: TGTGCCAGCACTGCAGGGAATGGCTACACCTTC; cdr3_aa: CASTAGNGYTF
d_call: NA; j_call: TRBJ2-7; clone_size: NA; v_call: TRBV27; cdr3_nt: TGTGCCAGCAGTTTATCGACACAAACGCCAACCTACGAGCAGTACTTC; cdr3_aa: CASSLSTQTPTYEQYF
d_call: NA; j_call: TRBJ2-7; clone_size: NA; v_call: TRBV11-1; cdr3_nt: TGTGCCAGCAGCTTAGAGAGCCTCGGGGAGCAGTACTTC; cdr3_aa: CASSLESLGEQYF
d_call: NA; j_call: TRBJ2-2; clone_size: NA; v_call: TRBV5-1; cdr3_nt: TGCGCCAGCAGCTTGGGGACATTCGCGAACACCGGGGAGCTGTTTTTT; cdr3_aa: CASSLGTFANTGELFF
d_call: TRBD2; j_call: TRBJ2-7; clone_size: NA; v_call: TRBV7-9; cdr3_nt: TGTGCCAGCAGCTTACTGGCAGGCGGGGGTAGCGCAACCTACGAGCAGTACTTC; cdr3_aa: CASSLLAGGGSATYEQYF
d_call: NA; j_call: TRBJ1-1; clone_size: NA; v_call: TRBV5-1; cdr3_nt: TGCGCCAGCAGCCCACCCGGGGGGGCTCACACTGAAGCTTTCTTT; cdr3_aa: CASSPPGGAHTEAFF
d_call: TRBD1; j_call: TRBJ1-5; clone_size: NA; v_call: TRBV18; cdr3_nt: TGTGCCAGCTCACCCCAGGGACAGGGGAGCGGTCAGCCCCAGCATTTT; cdr3_aa: CASSPQGQGSGQPQHF
d_call: NA; j_call: TRBJ1-2; clone_size: once; v_call: TRBV14; cdr3_nt: TGTGCCAGCAGCCAAGATTGGGGCAGCTTTAACTATGGCTACACCTTC; cdr3_aa: CASSQDWGSFNYGYTF
d_call: TRBD2; j_call: TRBJ2-3; clone_size: NA; v_call: TRBV10-1; cdr3_nt: TGCGCCAGCAGTGAGTTCGGGCGGGAGGCCCGTAATAGCACAGATACGCAGTATTTT; cdr3_aa: CASSEFGREARNSTDTQYF